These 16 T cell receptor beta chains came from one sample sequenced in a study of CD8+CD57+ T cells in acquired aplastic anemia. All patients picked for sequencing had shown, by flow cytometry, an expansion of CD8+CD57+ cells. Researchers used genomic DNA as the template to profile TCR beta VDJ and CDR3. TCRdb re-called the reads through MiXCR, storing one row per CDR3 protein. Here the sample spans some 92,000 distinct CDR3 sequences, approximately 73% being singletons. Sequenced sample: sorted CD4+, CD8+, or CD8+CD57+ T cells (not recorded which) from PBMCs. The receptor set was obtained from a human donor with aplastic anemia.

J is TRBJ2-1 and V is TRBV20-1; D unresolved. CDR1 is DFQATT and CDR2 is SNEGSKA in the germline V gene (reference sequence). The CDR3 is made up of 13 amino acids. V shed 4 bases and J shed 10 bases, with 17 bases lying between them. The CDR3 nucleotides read TGCAGTGCTAAGAGCACCGGTGTAGAGGAGCAGTTCTTC. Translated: CSAKSTGVEEQFF.

CDR3 sequence: CASHNLFGTGNTGELFF. The CDR3 DNA is TGCGCCAGTCATAACCTTTTCGGGACAGGGAACACCGGGGAGCTGTTTTTT. The chain carries TRBV10-1 and TRBJ2-2, with 8 nucleotides matching TRBD1. J gave up 1 base and V 9 bases, and 13 bases lay outside the gene matches. The CDR3 consists of 17 residues. CDR1 WNHNN and CDR2 SYGVQD come from the germline V gene (reference sequence).

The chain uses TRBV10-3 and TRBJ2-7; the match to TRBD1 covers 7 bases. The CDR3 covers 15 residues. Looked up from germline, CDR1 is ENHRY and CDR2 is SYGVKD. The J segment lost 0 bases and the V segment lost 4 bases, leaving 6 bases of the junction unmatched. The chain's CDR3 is CAISGWGQSSYEQYF. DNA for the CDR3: TGTGCCATCAGTGGTTGGGGACAGAGCTCCTACGAGCAGTACTTC.

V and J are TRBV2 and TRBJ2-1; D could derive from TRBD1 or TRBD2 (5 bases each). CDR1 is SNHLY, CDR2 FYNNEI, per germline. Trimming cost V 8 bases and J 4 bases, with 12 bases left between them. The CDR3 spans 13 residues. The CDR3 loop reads CASVRDGYNEQFF. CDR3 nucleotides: TGTGCCAGCGTTCGGGACGGTTACAATGAGCAGTTCTTC. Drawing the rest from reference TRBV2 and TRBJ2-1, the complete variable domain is EPEVTQTPSHQVTQMGQEVILRCVPISNHLYFYWYRQILGQKVEFLVSFYNNEISEKSEIFDDQFSVERPDGSNFTLKIRSTKLEDSAMYFCASVRDGYNEQFFGPGTRLTVL.

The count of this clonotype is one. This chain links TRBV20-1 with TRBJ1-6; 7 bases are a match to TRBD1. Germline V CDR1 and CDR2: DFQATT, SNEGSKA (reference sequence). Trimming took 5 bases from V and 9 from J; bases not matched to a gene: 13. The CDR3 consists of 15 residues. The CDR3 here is CSARREGAVGSPLHF. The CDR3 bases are TGCAGTGCTCGCCGTGAGGGGGCGGTCGGTTCACCCCTCCACTTT.

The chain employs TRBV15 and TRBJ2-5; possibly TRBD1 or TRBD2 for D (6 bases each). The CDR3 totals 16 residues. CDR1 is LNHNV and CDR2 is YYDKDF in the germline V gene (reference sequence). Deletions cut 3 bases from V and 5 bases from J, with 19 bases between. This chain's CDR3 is CATSSAGTWGRETQYF. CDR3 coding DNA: TGTGCCACCAGCAGCGCTGGGACATGGGGGAGGGAGACCCAGTACTTC.

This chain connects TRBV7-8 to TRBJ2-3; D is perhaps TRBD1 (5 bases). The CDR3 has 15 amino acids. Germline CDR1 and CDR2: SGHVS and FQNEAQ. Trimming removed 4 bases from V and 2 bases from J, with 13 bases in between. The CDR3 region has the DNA TGTGCCAGCAGCTCAAAGGCAGGGAACACAGATACGCAGTATTTT. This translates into CASSSKAGNTDTQYF. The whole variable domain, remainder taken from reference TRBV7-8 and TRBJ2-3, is GAGVSQSPRYKVAKRGQDVALRCDPISGHVSLFWYQQALGQGPEFLTYFQNEAQLDKSGLPSDRFFAERPEGSVSTLKIQRTQQEDSAVYLCASSSKAGNTDTQYFGPGTRLTVL.

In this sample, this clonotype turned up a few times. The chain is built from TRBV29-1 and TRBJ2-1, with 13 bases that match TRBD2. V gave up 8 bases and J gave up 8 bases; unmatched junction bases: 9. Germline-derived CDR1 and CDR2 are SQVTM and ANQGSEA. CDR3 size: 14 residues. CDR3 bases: TGCAGCTCCACCGTGGGACTAGCGGGGTATGAGCAGTTCTTC. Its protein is CSSTVGLAGYEQFF.

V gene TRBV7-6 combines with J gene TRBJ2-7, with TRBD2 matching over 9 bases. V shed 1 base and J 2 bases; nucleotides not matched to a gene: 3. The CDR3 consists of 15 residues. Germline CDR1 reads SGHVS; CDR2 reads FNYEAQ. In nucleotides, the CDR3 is TGTGCCAGCAGCTTAGGGGCGGGGGGGACCTACGAGCAGTACTTC. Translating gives CASSLGAGGTYEQYF.

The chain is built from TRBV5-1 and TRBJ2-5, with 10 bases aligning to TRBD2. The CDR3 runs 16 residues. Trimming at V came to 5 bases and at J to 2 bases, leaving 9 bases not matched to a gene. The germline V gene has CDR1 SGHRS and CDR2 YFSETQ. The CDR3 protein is CASRLAGAAEQETQYF. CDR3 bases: TGCGCCAGCAGGCTAGCGGGAGCGGCGGAGCAAGAGACCCAGTACTTC.

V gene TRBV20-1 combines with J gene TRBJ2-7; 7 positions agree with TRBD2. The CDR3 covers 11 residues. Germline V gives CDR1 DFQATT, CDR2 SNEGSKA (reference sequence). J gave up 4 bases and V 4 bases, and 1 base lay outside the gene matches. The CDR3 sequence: CSATLAYEQYF. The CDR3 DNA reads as TGCAGTGCTACACTAGCGTACGAGCAGTACTTC.

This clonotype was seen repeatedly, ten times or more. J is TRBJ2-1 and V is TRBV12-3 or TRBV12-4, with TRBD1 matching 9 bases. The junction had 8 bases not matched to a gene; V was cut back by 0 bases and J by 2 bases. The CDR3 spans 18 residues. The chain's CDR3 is CASSLAPWTGAAYNEQFF. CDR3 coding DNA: TGTGCCAGCAGTTTAGCCCCCTGGACAGGGGCGGCCTACAATGAGCAGTTCTTC.

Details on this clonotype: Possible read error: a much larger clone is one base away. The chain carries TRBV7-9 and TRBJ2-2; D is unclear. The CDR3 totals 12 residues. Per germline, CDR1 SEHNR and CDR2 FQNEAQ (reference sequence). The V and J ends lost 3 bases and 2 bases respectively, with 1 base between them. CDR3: CASSFNTGELFF. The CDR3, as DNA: TGTGCCAGCAGCTTTAACACCGGGGAGCTGTTTTTT.

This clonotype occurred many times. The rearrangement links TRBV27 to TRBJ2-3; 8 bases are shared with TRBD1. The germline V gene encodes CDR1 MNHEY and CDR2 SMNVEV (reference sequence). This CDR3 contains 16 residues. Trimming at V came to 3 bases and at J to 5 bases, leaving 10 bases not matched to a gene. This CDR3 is CASSFHPGQGQDTQYF. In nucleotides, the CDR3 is TGTGCCAGCAGTTTTCACCCAGGACAGGGACAAGATACGCAGTATTTT.

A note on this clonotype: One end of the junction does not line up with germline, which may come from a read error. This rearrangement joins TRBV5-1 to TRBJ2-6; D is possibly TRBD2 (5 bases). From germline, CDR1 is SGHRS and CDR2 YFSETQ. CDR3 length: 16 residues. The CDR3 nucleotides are TGCGCCAGCAGCGAAGGACTGTCCTCTGAGGCCAACGTCCTGACTTTC. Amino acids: CASSEGLSSEANVLTF.

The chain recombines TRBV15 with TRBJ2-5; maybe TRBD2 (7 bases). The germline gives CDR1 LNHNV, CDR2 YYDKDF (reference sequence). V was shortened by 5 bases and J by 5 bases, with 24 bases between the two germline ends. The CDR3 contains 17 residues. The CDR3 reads CATSDEGGGLAAETQYF. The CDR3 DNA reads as TGTGCCACCAGCGATGAAGGGGGGGGGCTGGCTGCCGAGACCCAGTACTTC.